This TCR beta chain was retrieved from a study of T cell repertoires in cytomegalovirus infection. Study-level background: Matching HLA type and CMV infection were both indicated by public TCR beta signatures.

Study-wide findings and caveats: Frequencies of public TCR beta families were cumulated, and this identified carriers of CMV plus the relevant HLA. In two of eight donors, the top clonotype was HLA-C-restricted CMV-specific.

This clonotype was counted ten times or more. What it binds is unknown. TCRdb recomputed calls from the reads with MiXCR, one row per CDR3 protein. This sample yields fewer than 550,000 distinct CDR3 sequences, of which roughly 29% are seen a single time; under 15% belongs to the top ten. Germline values: CDR1 SGHTA, CDR2 FQGNSA. Trimming stripped 1 base from V and 8 bases from J, with 15 bases between. CDR3 size: 16 residues. This sequence joins TRBV7-2 and TRBJ1-6; TRBD1 is a possible D gene (6 bases). This TCR came from a human donor in good health (CMV status not recorded). Some clones in this sample may be carry-over from other donors' samples. The material sequenced was PBMCs. The CDR3 DNA reads as TGTGCCAGCAGCTTAGAGGGATGGGGGGGCGATTCACCCCTCCACTTT. It encodes CASSLEGWGGDSPLHF.